The 7 T cell receptor beta chains reported below all come from one sample, sequenced in a study of blood T cell repertoires in COVID-19 (dated by TCRdb to 2018 to 2020). Libraries were made using the immunoSEQ multiplex PCR assay. The source is immuneACCESS, and TCRdb retained only in-frame sequences with V and J called. Part of the clones is not carried over; for the studies checked, unresolved V genes explain less than half of this, and the remainder is unexplained. The sample includes about 350,000 clones, with roughly 87% observed a single time. 2.5% to 3.5% of the sample comes from the top ten. Specimen: PBMCs or T cells enriched from blood (not recorded which). These receptors all come from a young woman who had recovered from COVID-19.

This chain joins TRBV18 and TRBJ1-1; 7 bases are a match to TRBD1. The ends lost 5 bases at V and 7 bases at J; junction bases unmatched: 10. CDR1 and CDR2 (germline): KGHSH, LQKENI. This CDR3 comprises 14 residues. The CDR3 protein is CASSETKGALEAFF. The CDR3 DNA follows: TGTGCCAGCTCAGAGACGAAGGGGGCTCTTGAAGCTTTCTTT.

This clone was seen just once. The chain links TRBV28 to TRBJ2-1, with TRBD2 identical over 7 bases. The CDR3 loop spans 16 amino acids. Trimming cost V 6 bases and J 5 bases; bases outside gene matches: 13. CDR1 MDHEN and CDR2 SYDVKM come from the germline V gene. The chain's CDR3 is CASRYVTRLADNEQFF. The DNA for the CDR3 is TGTGCCAGCAGATACGTTACCCGGCTAGCGGACAATGAGCAGTTCTTC.

J is TRBJ2-3 and V is TRBV13; 15 bases agree with TRBD2. The V and J ends lost 5 bases and 3 bases, in that order; junction bases with no gene match: 6. Germline assignment: CDR1 PRHDT and CDR2 FYEKMQ (reference sequence). CDR3 length: 17 amino acids. DNA of the CDR3: TGTGCCAGCAGCGGAATGGGACTAGCGGGAGGTACAGATACGCAGTATTTT. Its protein is CASSGMGLAGGTDTQYF.

The CDR3 protein is CASSQAGGAGNYGYTF. CDR3 nucleotides: TGTGCCAGCAGCCAAGCAGGGGGCGCGGGTAACTATGGCTACACCTTC. This rearrangement joins TRBV3-1 (or the pseudogene TRBV3-2) to TRBJ1-2, with 8 bases that match TRBD1. The ends lost 1 base at V and 1 base at J; junction bases unmatched: 5. This CDR3 region has 16 residues. From germline, CDR1 is LGHDT and CDR2 YNNKEL (reference sequence).

V is TRBV10-3 and J is TRBJ1-1; D unclear. The CDR3 is made up of 10 amino acids. V lost 10 bases and J lost 3, with 6 bases in between. Germline V gene sequence: CDR1 ENHRY, CDR2 SYGVKD. CDR3 nucleotides: TGTGCCACGGGAGACACTGAAGCTTTCTTT. Its protein product is CATGDTEAFF.

The V call is TRBV7-8, the J call TRBJ1-2, with 8 bases matching TRBD1. CDR3 length equals 13 residues. V gave up 1 base and J gave up 6 bases; unmatched junction bases: 1. Germline V CDR1 and CDR2: SGHVS, FQNEAQ. CDR3 sequence reads: CASSLDRGNGYTF. CDR3 coding DNA: TGTGCCAGCAGCTTAGACAGGGGGAATGGCTACACCTTC.

This chain links TRBV27 with TRBJ2-3; 8 nucleotides match TRBD2. Per germline, CDR1 MNHEY and CDR2 SMNVEV (reference sequence). This CDR3 is built from 15 residues. V dropped 6 bases and J dropped 2; count of bases not matched to a gene: 7. DNA of the CDR3: TGTGCCAGCAGCCCGACTAGCGTCCTCACAGATACGCAGTATTTT. It yields the protein CASSPTSVLTDTQYF.